The 32 T cell receptor beta chains below come from one sample, sequenced in a study of Graves' ophthalmopathy and Graves' hyperthyroidism. RNA transcripts were the source from which TCR beta CDR3 regions were amplified. The first round was an RT-PCR with HTBI primers, and the second round was a multiplex PCR. TCRdb re-analysed the multiplex PCR reads in MiXCR, keeping a single row per CDR3 protein. The repertoire consists of roughly 300,000 distinct CDR3 sequences, with 15% to 20% occurring once and the leading ten covering 9% to 15%. Sequenced input: peripheral blood. The receptor source for this set is an adult man with Graves' ophthalmopathy.

This clonotype was found many times. This chain joins TRBV6-1 and TRBJ2-7; D is tentatively TRBD1 or TRBD2 (5 bases each). The CDR3 is 13 amino acids. Trimming left V 7 bases short and J 3 bases short, with 13 bases between. The germline gives CDR1 MNHNS, CDR2 SASEGT. The CDR3: CASTPGPYYEQYF. CDR3 DNA sequence: TGTGCCAGCACTCCGGGGCCTTACTACGAGCAGTACTTC.

V usage is TRBV6-5 and J usage is TRBJ2-7, with 10 positions matching TRBD1. The CDR3 loop spans 16 amino acids. The ends lost 2 bases at V and 5 bases at J; junction bases unmatched: 9. Per germline, CDR1 MNHEY and CDR2 SVGAGI. The CDR3 region is CASSYSRDRGAHEQYF. Here the CDR3 DNA reads TGTGCCAGCAGTTACAGTAGGGACAGGGGCGCCCACGAGCAGTACTTC.

This clonotype showed up many times. The J gene is TRBJ1-1, the V gene TRBV6-2 or TRBV6-3; TRBD1 matches at 10 bases. There are 13 residues in the CDR3. J lost 6 bases, V lost 4 bases, and 2 bases had no gene match. CDR1 and CDR2 (germline): MNHEY, SVGEGT. The CDR3 protein is CASSWDRGAEAFF. The CDR3, as DNA: TGTGCCAGCAGTTGGGACAGGGGTGCTGAAGCTTTCTTT.

This clonotype has at least ten counts. The CDR3 is CSANTGQETQYF. The CDR3 region has the DNA TGCAGTGCTAATACAGGGCAAGAGACCCAGTACTTC. The J gene is TRBJ2-5, the V gene TRBV20-1; a weak D match, TRBD1 (6 bases). Per germline, CDR1 DFQATT and CDR2 SNEGSKA (reference sequence). Deletions cut 4 bases from V and 2 bases from J, with 8 bases between. This CDR3 has 12 residues.

A note on this clonotype: A much bigger clone sits one base away, suggesting this may be a read error. V is TRBV20-1 and J is TRBJ2-7, with D tentatively TRBD1 or TRBD2 (5 bases each). This CDR3 has 14 amino acids. Germline lookup yields CDR1 DFQATT and CDR2 SNEGSKA (reference sequence). CDR3 sequence (DNA): TGCAGTGCTAGAAAGTCTGGGGGATCCTACGAGCAGTGCTTC. It yields the protein CSARKSGGSYEQCF.

On this clonotype itself: A much bigger clone sits one base away, suggesting this may be a read error. This rearrangement joins TRBV7-2 to TRBJ2-7; D gene ambiguous. Germline CDR1 and CDR2: SGHTA and FQGNSA. V lost 5 bases and J 1 base, leaving 12 bases between the germline ends. The CDR3 length is 14 residues. CDR3 in amino acids: CASSLEWASYEQYF. DNA of the CDR3: TGTGCCAGCAGCCTGGAGTGGGCGTCCTACGAGCAGTACTTC.

The chain links TRBV27 to TRBJ1-2; D remains ambiguous. This CDR3 spans 14 amino acids. V lost 3 bases, J lost 4 bases, and 12 bases lay in between. Germline V gene data show CDR1 as MNHEY and CDR2 as SMNVEV (reference sequence). As DNA, the CDR3 is TGTGCCAGCAGTTTTGACCCAGGCTTCTATGGCTACACCTTC. Its translation: CASSFDPGFYGYTF.

This clonotype was counted ten times or more. The CDR3 is CASRPGQASDHTEAFF. The CDR3 DNA reads TGTGCCAGCAGACCGGGACAGGCCTCTGATCACACTGAAGCTTTCTTT. V is TRBV6-5 and J is TRBJ1-1; 8 bases fit TRBD1. This CDR3 is 16 amino acids long. The V gene end was trimmed by 6 bases and the J gene end by 3 bases; junction bases not matched to a gene: 12. From germline, CDR1 is MNHEY and CDR2 SVGAGI.

The rearrangement links TRBV5-1 to TRBJ2-5, with D unresolved. V lost 1 base and J 4 bases, leaving 8 bases between the germline ends. The germline CDR1 and CDR2 sequences are SGHRS and YFSETQ. CDR3 length equals 13 residues. This CDR3 is CASSLYGGETQYF. DNA for the CDR3: TGCGCCAGCAGCTTGTATGGCGGAGAGACCCAGTACTTC.

Many counts were recorded for this clonotype. This rearrangement joins TRBV29-1 to TRBJ1-2; D is unresolved. The CDR3 totals 13 residues. The V end lost 5 bases, the J end lost 5 bases, and 15 bases lay between the germline ends. Germline values: CDR1 SQVTM, CDR2 ANQGSEA. CDR3 residues: CSVWATTDYGYTF. The CDR3 region has the DNA TGCAGCGTTTGGGCCACAACGGATTATGGCTACACCTTC.

This clonotype was seen ten or more times. The chain links TRBV20-1 to TRBJ1-3, with 7 bases aligning to TRBD1. Germline V gene data show CDR1 as DFQATT and CDR2 as SNEGSKA (reference sequence). The V gene end was trimmed by 7 bases and the J gene end by 2 bases; junction bases not matched to a gene: 17. This CDR3 is 17 amino acids long. The CDR3 here is CSVSTGRHFDPGNTIYF. CDR3 in DNA: TGCAGTGTTTCGACAGGGCGACATTTTGATCCTGGAAACACCATATATTTT.

This clonotype was seen ten or more times. V gene TRBV10-2 combines with J gene TRBJ2-7; the match to TRBD2 covers 13 bases. The CDR3 totals 14 residues. V shed 7 bases, J shed 4 bases, and the junction held 4 bases outside the gene matches. From germline, CDR1 is WSHSY and CDR2 SAAADI. Here the CDR3 DNA reads TGCGCCAGCATGGGACTAGCGGGACGGTACGAGCAGTACTTC. Protein sequence: CASMGLAGRYEQYF.

This clonotype was picked up many times. The rearrangement joins TRBV13 to TRBJ1-2; D is uncertain. The CDR3 contains 15 residues. V gave up 5 bases and J gave up 6 bases, with 19 bases separating them. Germline V gene lookup returns CDR1 PRHDT and CDR2 FYEKMQ (reference sequence). In DNA form, the CDR3 reads TGTGCCAGCAGCCCACAACAAGCTGAGGAGGATGGCTACACCTTC. Its translation: CASSPQQAEEDGYTF.

This clonotype showed up just a few times. Germline and junction disagree at one end, which may indicate a read error. This rearrangement joins TRBV7-8 to TRBJ2-5; TRBD2 agrees at 7 bases. The germline V gene encodes CDR1 SGHVS and CDR2 FQNEAQ. This CDR3 region has 14 residues. CDR3 region: CASRPGTTKETQYF. In DNA form, the CDR3 reads TGTGCCAGCAGGCCCGGGACTACGAAAGAGACGCAGTACTTC. The full variable domain, rest sourced from reference TRBV7-8 and TRBJ2-5, is GAGVSQSPRYKVAKRGQDVALRCDPISGHVSLFWYQQALGQGPEFLTYFQNEAQLDKSGLPSDRFFAERPEGSVSTLKIQRTQQEDSAVYLCASRPGTTKETQYFGPGTRLLVL.

The genes are TRBV5-6 and TRBJ1-2; D not resolved. With 4 bases removed from V and 7 bases from J, the gap between germline ends came to 11 bases. CDR1 is SGHDT, CDR2 YYEEEE, per germline. The CDR3 runs to 12 residues. The CDR3 reads CASSPVGIGYTF. DNA of the CDR3: TGTGCCAGCAGCCCGGTTGGGATTGGCTACACCTTC.

At least ten counts were recorded for this clonotype. The chain carries TRBV30 and TRBJ2-4; TRBD2 matches 10 bases. CDR3 length: 14 amino acids. V lost 4 bases, J lost 6 bases, and 6 bases stayed unmatched. Germline CDR1 is GTSNPN and CDR2 is SVGIG (reference sequence). CDR3: CAWKLAGSTNIQYF. The CDR3 coding sequence is TGTGCCTGGAAACTAGCGGGAAGCACAAACATTCAGTACTTC. Looking up the rest from reference TRBV30 and TRBJ2-4 gives the full variable domain: SQTIHQWPATLVQPVGSPLSLECTVEGTSNPNLYWYRQAAGRGLQLLFYSVGIGQISSEVPQNLSASRPQDRQFILSSKKLLLSDSGFYLCAWKLAGSTNIQYFGAGTRLSVL.

The sample holds many counts of this clonotype. The CDR3 coding sequence is TGCAGCGTTGAAGACCATGGACAGCCGGCAATTGAAGCTTTCTTT. This sequence encodes CSVEDHGQPAIEAFF. The chain uses TRBV29-1 and TRBJ1-1; possible D gene TRBD1, 6 bases. Per germline, CDR1 SQVTM and CDR2 ANQGSEA. The CDR3 covers 15 residues. V was trimmed by 0 bases and J by 7 bases, leaving 18 bases between them.

V gene TRBV6-2 or TRBV6-3 combines with J gene TRBJ1-6; no firm D call. V was shortened by 6 bases and J by 11 bases, with 11 bases between the two germline ends. The CDR3 totals 12 residues. Germline V gene lookup returns CDR1 MNHEY and CDR2 SVGEGT. The CDR3 reads CASSRTVAPLHF. Here the CDR3 DNA reads TGTGCCAGCAGCCGGACCGTGGCACCCCTCCACTTT.

This clonotype appeared once. The chain recombines TRBV7-2 with TRBJ2-7, with 7 bases identical to TRBD1. The CDR3 has 15 residues. CDR1 and CDR2 from the germline V gene are SGHTA and FQGNSA. Trimming at V came to 5 bases and at J to 0 bases, leaving 7 bases not matched to a gene. In DNA form, the CDR3 reads TGTGCCAGCAGCCCCATGGGGACAGACTCCTACGAGCAGTACTTC. Its protein is CASSPMGTDSYEQYF.

This clonotype was picked up many times. The chain links TRBV13 to TRBJ1-2, with a weak D call TRBD1 (5 bases). CDR3 length equals 13 residues. The germline gives CDR1 PRHDT, CDR2 FYEKMQ (reference sequence). Trimming cost V 5 bases and J 12 bases, with 19 bases left between them. The CDR3 spells CASSAPGTIIHTF. CDR3 in DNA: TGTGCCAGCAGCGCTCCCGGGACCATAATACACACCTTC.

The chain combines TRBV27 with TRBJ1-6, with 10 bases aligning to TRBD1. The CDR3 totals 15 residues. J was trimmed by 7 bases and V by 3 bases; bases with no gene match: 3. The germline CDR1 and CDR2 sequences are MNHEY and SMNVEV (reference sequence). In DNA form, the CDR3 reads TGTGCCAGCAGTTTGTGGGACAGGGGAAATTCACCCCTCCACTTT. It yields the protein CASSLWDRGNSPLHF.

This clonotype was found many times. The chain carries TRBV6-2 or TRBV6-3 and TRBJ2-5; D is perhaps TRBD2 (5 bases). V shed 5 bases and J shed 3 bases, with 10 bases lying between them. The CDR3 extends over 13 amino acids. The germline V gene has CDR1 MNHEY and CDR2 SVGEGT. The CDR3 is CASSGLAKETQYF. As DNA, the CDR3 is TGTGCCAGCAGTGGGCTAGCTAAAGAGACCCAGTACTTC.

In its sample, this clonotype was seen many times. The genes are TRBV5-1 and TRBJ2-2; possibly TRBD1 or TRBD2 for D (5 bases each). Trimming stripped 1 base from V and 0 bases from J, with 10 bases between. Germline CDR1 is SGHRS and CDR2 is YFSETQ. The CDR3 is made up of 16 amino acids. This CDR3 is CASSLRDVSNTGELFF. The CDR3 coding sequence is TGCGCCAGCAGCTTGCGGGACGTCTCGAACACCGGGGAGCTGTTTTTT. Supplemented by reference TRBV5-1 and TRBJ2-2, the full variable domain reads KAGVTQTPRYLIKTRGQQVTLSCSPISGHRSVSWYQQTPGQGLQFLFEYFSETQRNKGNFPGRFSGRQFSNSRSEMNVSTLELGDSALYLCASSLRDVSNTGELFFGEGSRLTVL.

This chain connects TRBV4-3 to TRBJ2-2, with D tentatively TRBD1 (5 bases). The CDR3 totals 15 residues. V lost 1 base to trimming and J lost 4 bases, with 10 bases between them. Germline V CDR1 and CDR2: LGHNA, YSLEER. The CDR3 sequence is CASSQGQSSTGELFF. As DNA, the CDR3 is TGCGCCAGCAGCCAAGGACAGTCTAGCACCGGGGAGCTGTTTTTT.

The chain joins TRBV20-1 to TRBJ1-2; a possible D gene is TRBD1 (6 bases). The V gene lost 6 bases and the J gene lost 3 bases, with 17 bases spanning the gap. Germline CDR1 reads DFQATT; CDR2 reads SNEGSKA (reference sequence). CDR3 size: 14 residues. CDR3 coding DNA: TGCAGTGCCAAGACGGGGGGGGCTGACTATGGCTACACCTTC. Translating it yields CSAKTGGADYGYTF.

This clonotype was counted at least ten times. Here the CDR3 reads CASSQGYSGGLSGANVLTF. CDR3 nucleotides: TGCGCCAGCAGCCAGGGATATTCGGGGGGACTCTCTGGGGCCAACGTCCTGACTTTC. This chain joins TRBV4-3 and TRBJ2-6; 7 nucleotides line up with TRBD2. The CDR3 spans 19 residues. Germline V gene data show CDR1 as LGHNA and CDR2 as YSLEER. V shed 3 bases, J shed 0 bases, and the junction held 11 bases outside the gene matches.

There are many counts of this clonotype. The CDR3 loop is CASSYSRDEAFF. The CDR3 DNA reads TGTGCCAGCAGTTACTCGCGCGATGAAGCTTTCTTT. The chain joins TRBV6-5 to TRBJ1-1; D unresolved. Germline V CDR1 and CDR2: MNHEY, SVGAGI. The CDR3 extends over 12 amino acids. V lost 0 bases and J lost 7, with 6 bases in between.

There are many counts of this clonotype. This rearrangement joins TRBV11-2 to TRBJ2-7, with D perhaps matching TRBD2 (5 bases). There are 13 residues in the CDR3. V lost 0 bases and J 6 bases, leaving 9 bases between the germline ends. Germline V gene sequence: CDR1 SGHAT, CDR2 FQNNGV. CDR3: CASSLDGLTEQYF. CDR3 nucleotides: TGTGCCAGCAGCTTAGATGGACTCACCGAGCAGTACTTC.

The chain uses TRBV6-2 or TRBV6-3 and TRBJ2-2, with 13 positions matching TRBD2. This CDR3 contains 19 residues. The V and J ends lost 5 bases and 2 bases, in that order; junction bases with no gene match: 11. Germline-derived CDR1 and CDR2 are MNHEY and SVGEGT. The CDR3: CASSRGLAGAIFNTGELFF. CDR3 sequence (DNA): TGTGCCAGCAGTAGAGGACTAGCGGGGGCCATTTTTAACACCGGGGAGCTGTTTTTT.

This clonotype was seen many times. In DNA, the CDR3 is TGTGCCAGCATCACGACAGGGTACGGAAACACCATATATTTT. Its translation: CASITTGYGNTIYF. This rearrangement joins TRBV7-6 to TRBJ1-3; 7 nucleotides align to TRBD1. The CDR3 covers 14 residues. In germline, CDR1 is SGHVS, CDR2 FNYEAQ. V was pared by 7 bases and J by 4 bases, with 7 bases of the junction left unmatched.

In this sample, this clonotype turned up many times. This sequence joins TRBV14 and TRBJ2-5; TRBD2 matches 8 bases. The CDR3 loop spans 16 amino acids. V shed 3 bases and J 5 bases; nucleotides not matched to a gene: 11. CDR1 and CDR2 (germline): SGHDN, FVKESK. The CDR3, as DNA: TGTGCCAGCAGCCATCTAAGCGGGGGAGTCCAGGAGACCCAGTACTTC. Its protein product is CASSHLSGGVQETQYF.

This clonotype was recorded many times. In nucleotides, the CDR3 is TGCGCCAGCAGCTTGGCCTATTTGGGTGGCGGGGCCAACGTCCTGACTTTC. This gives the protein CASSLAYLGGGANVLTF. The chain recombines TRBV5-1 with TRBJ2-6; no firm D call. Germline V CDR1 and CDR2: SGHRS, YFSETQ. The ends were cut back, 0 bases at V and 4 bases at J, with 14 bases in the middle. The CDR3 sequence is 17 residues long.